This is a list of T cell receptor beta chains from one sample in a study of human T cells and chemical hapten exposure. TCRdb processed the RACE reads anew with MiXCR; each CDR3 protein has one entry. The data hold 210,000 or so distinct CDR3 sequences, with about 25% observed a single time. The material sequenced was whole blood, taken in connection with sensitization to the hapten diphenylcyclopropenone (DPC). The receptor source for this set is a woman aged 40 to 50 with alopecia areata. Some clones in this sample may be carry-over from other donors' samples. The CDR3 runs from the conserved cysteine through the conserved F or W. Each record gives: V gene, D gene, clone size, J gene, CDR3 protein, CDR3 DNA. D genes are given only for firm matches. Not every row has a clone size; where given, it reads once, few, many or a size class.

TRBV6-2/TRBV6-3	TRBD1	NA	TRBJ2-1	CASSRGNYNEQFF	TGTGCCAGCAGCAGGGGGAATTACAATGAGCAGTTCTTC
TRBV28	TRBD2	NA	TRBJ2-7	CASSETSGATYEQYF	TGTGCCAGCAGTGAGACTAGCGGGGCAACCTACGAGCAGTACTTC
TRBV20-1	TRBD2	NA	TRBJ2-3	CSARLSGSTDTQYF	TGCAGTGCTAGACTTAGCGGGAGCACAGATACGCAGTATTTT
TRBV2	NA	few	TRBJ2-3	CASSEGPADTQYF	TGTGCCAGCAGTGAAGGCCCGGCAGATACGCAGTATTTT
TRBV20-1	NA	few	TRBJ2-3	CSARDWGRSTDTQYF	TGCAGTGCTAGAGATTGGGGCAGAAGCACAGATACGCAGTATTTT
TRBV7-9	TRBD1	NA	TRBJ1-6	CASSGQANSPLHF	TGTGCCAGCAGTGGACAGGCTAATTCACCCCTCCACTTT
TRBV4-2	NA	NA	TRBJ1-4	CASSPSGGRTNEKLFF	TGTGCCAGCAGCCCTTCCGGTGGTAGGACTAATGAAAAACTGTTTTTT
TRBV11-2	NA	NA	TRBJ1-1	CASSRNTEAFF	TGTGCCAGCAGCCGGAACACTGAAGCTTTCTTT
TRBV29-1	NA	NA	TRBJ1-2	CSVEGRYGYTF	TGCAGCGTTGAAGGGAGGTATGGCTACACCTTC
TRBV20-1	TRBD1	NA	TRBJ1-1	CSARDRGQGNTEAFF	TGCAGTGCTAGAGATCGGGGACAGGGAAACACTGAAGCTTTCTTT
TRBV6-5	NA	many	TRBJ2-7	CASSYSGAGEQYF	TGTGCCAGCAGTTACTCGGGGGCCGGGGAGCAGTACTTC
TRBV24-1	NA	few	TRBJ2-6	CATSDVGAGANVLTF	TGTGCCACCAGTGATGTGGGAGCTGGGGCCAACGTCCTGACTTTC
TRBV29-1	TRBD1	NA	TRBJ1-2	CSVAPGQSYGYTF	TGCAGCGTCGCACCGGGACAGAGCTATGGCTACACCTTC
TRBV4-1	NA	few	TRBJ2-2	CASRGQNTGELFF	TGCGCCAGCAGAGGACAGAACACCGGGGAGCTGTTTTTT
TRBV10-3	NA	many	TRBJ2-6	CAISAGVSGANVLTF	TGTGCCATCAGTGCAGGAGTTTCTGGGGCCAACGTCCTGACTTTC
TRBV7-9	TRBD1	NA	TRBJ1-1	CASRLGQTNTEAFF	TGTGCCAGCAGGCTGGGACAGACGAACACTGAAGCTTTCTTT